This is a list of T cell receptor beta chains from one sample in a study of blood T cell repertoires in COVID-19. Sequencing used immunoSEQ multiplex PCR; TCRdb keeps in-frame clones, though not all of them. The sample includes roughly 400,000 clones, roughly 90% seen only once; the top ten take 1.4% to 1.5%. The specimen was PBMCs or T cells enriched from blood (not recorded which). These receptor sequences come from a woman under 30 who had been exposed to COVID-19. Each CDR3 is given with its conserved first and last residue. A D gene is named only where the DNA matches it firmly. Size is omitted from some rows. Given values are once, few, many or a class for expanded clones.

- - TRBJ1-5 TRBV2 TGTGCCAGCAGTGAGGTGGCAGGGAATCAGCCCCAGCATTTT CASSEVAGNQPQHF
- - TRBJ1-2 TRBV6-1 TGTGCCAGCAGTGAAAACGCAGGGGACTATGGCTACACCTTC CASSENAGDYGYTF
- - TRBJ1-5 TRBV2 TGTGCCAGCACCTGGAGTGTGAAGGGGCCAGGAGGCAATCAGCCCCAGCATTTT CASTWSVKGPGGNQPQHF
- once TRBJ2-7 TRBV28 TGTGCCAGCAGTCAATCCGGGGAGCAGTACTTC CASSQSGEQYF
TRBD2 - TRBJ2-7 TRBV7-6 TGTGCCAGCAGCTTAGCCACAGCGGGGGGGCTTGCCGAGCAGTACTTC CASSLATAGGLAEQYF
TRBD1 - TRBJ1-5 TRBV7-9 TGTGCCAGCAGCGCACAGGGGAGCAATCAGCCCCAGCATTTT CASSAQGSNQPQHF
- few TRBJ2-7 TRBV10-3 TGTGCCATCAGTGCCTCTAGCGCTTCCTACGAGCAGTACTTC CAISASSASYEQYF
- - TRBJ1-4 TRBV7-9 TGTGCCAGCAGCTCGTTGGCAGGGGTGGAAAAACTGTTTTTT CASSSLAGVEKLFF
TRBD1 - TRBJ2-3 TRBV15 TGTGCCATCTCCCCGGGACAGGGATTTGGAGATACGCAGTATTTT CAISPGQGFGDTQYF
TRBD2 - TRBJ2-1 TRBV11-2 TGTGCCAGCAGCCAACTCGGTAGCGGGAGGAACTACAATGAGCAGTTCTTC CASSQLGSGRNYNEQFF
TRBD1 - TRBJ1-2 TRBV18 TGTGCCAGCTCATCCCAACAGGGGAGCTACACCTTC CASSSQQGSYTF
- - TRBJ1-1 TRBV28 TGTGCCAGCAGTTCCAGGACAGAAAGGGCTGAAGCTTTCTTT CASSSRTERAEAFF
TRBD2 - TRBJ2-7 TRBV7-9 TGTGCCAGCAGCTCCGCAGGGAGGGCAGGGTACGAGCAGTACTTC CASSSAGRAGYEQYF
TRBD1 few TRBJ1-1 TRBV7-2 TGTGCCAGCAGCTTTGGGACAGACGGCACTGAAGCTTTCTTT CASSFGTDGTEAFF
- - TRBJ2-5 TRBV7-3 TGTGCCAGCAGCTTAGGGAGCCAAGAGACCCAGTACTTC CASSLGSQETQYF
- - TRBJ1-1 TRBV27 TGTGCCAGCAGTCTAGCCAGGGGGAACACTGAAGCTTTCTTT CASSLARGNTEAFF
- - TRBJ2-5 TRBV7-2 TGTGCCAGCAGCTACGGGGGACAGCAAGAGACCCAGTACTTC CASSYGGQQETQYF
- - TRBJ1-3 TRBV3-1/TRBV3-2 TGTGCCAGCAGCCATCCGTGGGGGGGCTCTGGAAACACCATATATTTT CASSHPWGGSGNTIYF
- - TRBJ1-3 TRBV7-9 TGTGCCAGCAGCAAGAGCGGACAGTCCGATTTTGGAAACACCATATATTTT CASSKSGQSDFGNTIYF
TRBD2 - TRBJ2-1 TRBV15 TGTGCCACCAGCAGCCTGGGACTAGCGGCAGACAATGAGCAGTTCTTC CATSSLGLAADNEQFF
- few TRBJ1-6 TRBV15 TGTGCCACCAGCAGAGATGGGCTTAATTCACCCCTCCACTTT CATSRDGLNSPLHF
- - TRBJ1-3 TRBV3-1/TRBV3-2 TGTGCCAGCAGCCTTAGCTCCGGTATTGGAAACACCATATATTTT CASSLSSGIGNTIYF
- - TRBJ2-5 TRBV3-1/TRBV3-2 TGTGCCAGCAGCCAGTTCCTGGGGGCCCAAGAGACCCAGTACTTC CASSQFLGAQETQYF
TRBD1 - TRBJ1-1 TRBV10-3 TGTGCCATCAGTCCTTCAGGGTCAGGGGGCGGGGACACTGAAGCTTTCTTT CAISPSGSGGGDTEAFF
TRBD2 once TRBJ2-1 TRBV28 TGTGCCAGCAGTTTAGCGGGAGGAACGTTGCTTGAGCAGTTCTTC CASSLAGGTLLEQFF
TRBD2 - TRBJ2-7 TRBV28 TGTGCCAGCAGTCCGGGACTAGCGGGAAGTCTGGCGGGCTTC CASSPGLAGSLAGF
TRBD1 - TRBJ2-3 TRBV11-2 TGTGCCAGCAGCTTATTCTTCACAGGGGCCACAGATACGCAGTATTTT CASSLFFTGATDTQYF
TRBD2 - TRBJ2-7 TRBV18 TGTGCCAGCTCCCGGAGCGGGAGGGACTACGAGCAGTACTTC CASSRSGRDYEQYF
TRBD1 few TRBJ2-7 TRBV14 TGTGCCAGCAGCGTCGGGACAGGGAGATCCTACGAGCAGTACTTC CASSVGTGRSYEQYF
- - TRBJ2-5 TRBV7-6 TGTGCCAGCAGCTTGGCCCAAGAGACCCAGTACTTC CASSLAQETQYF
TRBD1 - TRBJ2-7 TRBV28 TGTGCCAGCAGTAATGGCGGGACAGGGATCCACGAGCAGTACTTC CASSNGGTGIHEQYF
- - TRBJ1-1 TRBV6-2/TRBV6-3 TGTGCCAGCAGTTTCTCCGACACTGAAGCTTTCTTT CASSFSDTEAFF
- - TRBJ2-3 TRBV7-2 TGTGCCAGCAGCTCCTCGGGACTCAACACAGATACGCAGTATTTT CASSSSGLNTDTQYF
- - TRBJ2-1 TRBV28 TGTGCCAGCAGGGAAAATAGGGGCTCCTACAATGAGCAGTTCTTC CASRENRGSYNEQFF
- few TRBJ2-1 TRBV27 TGTGCCAGCAGTTTCTACCCAGACACTTACAATGAGCAGTTCTTC CASSFYPDTYNEQFF
- - TRBJ1-1 TRBV28 TGTGCCAGCAGCCTTCCCCAGACAGTTAACACTGAAGCTTTCTTT CASSLPQTVNTEAFF
- - TRBJ1-1 TRBV18 TGTGCCAGCTCACCGCAGGGCGGCACTGAAGCTTTCTTT CASSPQGGTEAFF
- - TRBJ2-7 TRBV12-3/TRBV12-4 TGTGCCAGCAGCCAACGGGGGTCCTACGAGCAGTACTTC CASSQRGSYEQYF
- - TRBJ1-5 TRBV5-1 TGCGCCAGCAGCTGGTCTACAGGGAATGATCAGCCCCAGCATTTT CASSWSTGNDQPQHF
- - TRBJ1-5 TRBV30 TGTGCCTACAGGGATAGCAATCAGCCCCAGCATTTT CAYRDSNQPQHF
- - TRBJ2-2 TRBV5-6 TGTGCCAGCAGCTACAGTGTCGCGAACACCGGGGAGCTGTTTTTT CASSYSVANTGELFF
TRBD1 - TRBJ2-7 TRBV27 TGTGCCGGCTGTGGATCTTGGACAGGGTATCACGAGCAGTACTTC CAGCGSWTGYHEQYF
- - TRBJ1-4 TRBV7-6 TGTGCCAGCAGCTTAATGGGGGGATCAGCTAATGAAAAACTGTTTTTT CASSLMGGSANEKLFF
- once TRBJ1-6 TRBV3-1/TRBV3-2 TGTGCCAGCAGCCTGGTGCGGTCGGTGAACTATAATTCACCCCTCCACTTT CASSLVRSVNYNSPLHF
- - TRBJ1-5 TRBV28 TGTGCCAGCAGTTTATTACGGGACGGGAGGATCAATCAGCCCCAGCATTTT CASSLLRDGRINQPQHF